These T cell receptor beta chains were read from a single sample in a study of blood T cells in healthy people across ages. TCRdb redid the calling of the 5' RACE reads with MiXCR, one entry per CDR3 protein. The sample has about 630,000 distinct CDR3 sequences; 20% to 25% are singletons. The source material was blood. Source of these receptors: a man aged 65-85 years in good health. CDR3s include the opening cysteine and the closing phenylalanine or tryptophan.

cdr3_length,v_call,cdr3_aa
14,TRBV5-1,CASSSSGAGNTIYF
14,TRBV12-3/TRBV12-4,CASSLRSSGDTQYF
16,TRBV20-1,CSASRTGATSYNEQFF
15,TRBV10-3,CAISESGLAGNEQFF
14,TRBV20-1,CSASVVSGANVLTF
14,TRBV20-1,CSESKGRETNEQFF
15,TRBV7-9,CASSPARGQEYEQYF
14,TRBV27,CASSLGTEVREQYF
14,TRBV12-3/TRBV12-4,CASSPQGAVDEQFF
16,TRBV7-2,CASSLGAPGRAGTQYF
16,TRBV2,CASSEASVVGGDGYTF
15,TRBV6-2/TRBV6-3,CASSYTGTQQETQYF
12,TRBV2,CASRQAPGELFF
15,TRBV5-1,CASRRAGGDQETQYF
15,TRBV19,CASSIRGGLYNEQFF
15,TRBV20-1,CSARDPYPTGAEAFF
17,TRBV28,CASSLRTSISAKNIQYF
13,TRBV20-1,CSARAGSGDTQYF
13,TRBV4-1,CASSQDGRYEQYF
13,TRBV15,CATSPTRYNEQFF
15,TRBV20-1,CSARVTSGSGNEQFF
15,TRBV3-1,CASSPPHSSYNEQFF
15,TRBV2,CASIQGAGGGYGYTF
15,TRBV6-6,CASSSSSTAQETQYF